This TCR beta chain derives from a study of T cells after yellow fever vaccination. TCRdb reprocessed the 5' RACE reads with MiXCR, giving one entry per CDR3 protein. Here the sample spans about 370,000 distinct CDR3 sequences, under 14% being singletons. CDR1 and CDR2 from the germline V gene are MNHEY and SVGAGI. The CDR3 runs to 14 residues. V lost 0 bases and J lost 9, with 12 bases in between. The rearrangement joins TRBV6-5 to TRBJ1-5; D is ambiguous. Sequenced material: PBMCs, taken on the day of the first yellow fever vaccination. The clonotype originates from a man aged 18 to 35 who received the YFV17D yellow fever vaccine. DNA for the CDR3: TGTGCCAGCAGTTACTCCGCCAGCCGGTGGCCCCAGCATTTT. Its protein product is CASSYSASRWPQHF.